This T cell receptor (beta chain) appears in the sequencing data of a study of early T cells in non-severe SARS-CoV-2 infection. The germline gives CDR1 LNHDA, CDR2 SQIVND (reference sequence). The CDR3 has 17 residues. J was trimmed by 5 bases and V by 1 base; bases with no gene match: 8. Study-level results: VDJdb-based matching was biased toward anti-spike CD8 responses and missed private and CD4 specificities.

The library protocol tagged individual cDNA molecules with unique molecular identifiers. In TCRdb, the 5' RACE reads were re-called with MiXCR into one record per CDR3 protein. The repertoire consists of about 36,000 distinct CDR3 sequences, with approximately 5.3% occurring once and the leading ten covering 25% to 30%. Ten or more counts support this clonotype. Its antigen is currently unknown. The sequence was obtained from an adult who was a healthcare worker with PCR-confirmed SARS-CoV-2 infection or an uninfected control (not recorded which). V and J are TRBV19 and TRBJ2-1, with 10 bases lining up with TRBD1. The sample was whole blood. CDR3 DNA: TGTGCCAGTAGTATAGCGTCACGGGACAGGGGCAACAATGAGCAGTTCTTC. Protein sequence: CASSIASRDRGNNEQFF.